Presented here are 4 T cell receptor beta chains from one specimen sequenced in a study of shared clonotypes between healthy human individuals. The data were produced by immunoSEQ multiplex PCR, yet TCRdb's version contains in-frame clones alone and is incomplete. The table includes 1,400,000 or so clones, about 98.5% detected once. Input material: naive CD4+ T cells sorted from blood. The sample's subset: CD45RA+ positively selected. The receptors originated from a man aged 25 to 40 in good health.

V gene TRBV7-2 combines with J gene TRBJ2-3; 10 bases fit TRBD2. V shed 4 bases and J 5 bases; nucleotides not matched to a gene: 9. The CDR3 is made up of 16 amino acids. The V gene's germline CDR1 is SGHTA and CDR2 FQGNSA. CDR3 protein: CASSSKREGPGDTQYF. CDR3 bases: TGTGCCAGCAGCTCAAAGCGGGAGGGCCCCGGAGATACGCAGTATTTT.

V gene TRBV5-4 combines with J gene TRBJ2-2; TRBD2 agrees at 16 bases. V shed 4 bases and J 7 bases; nucleotides not matched to a gene: 13. The CDR3 is 19 residues long. Germline lookup yields CDR1 SGHNT and CDR2 YYREEE (reference sequence). CDR3 protein: CASSPGTSGRAKRIGELFF. In DNA form, the CDR3 reads TGTGCCAGCAGCCCTGGGACTAGCGGGAGGGCTAAACGAATCGGGGAGCTGTTTTTT.

The genes are TRBV11-3 and TRBJ2-2, with D possibly being TRBD2 (6 bases). There are 13 residues in the CDR3. The V gene's germline CDR1 is SGHNT and CDR2 YENEEA. V lost 11 bases and J lost 3, with 13 bases in between. The CDR3 DNA is TGTGCCTCCGGGACTTCCGACACCGGGGAGCTGTTTTTT. Translation gives CASGTSDTGELFF.

The chain carries TRBV2 and TRBJ2-2; TRBD2 matches 10 bases. With V trimmed by 4 bases and J by 4 bases, 6 bases remained unmatched. Germline CDR1 reads SNHLY; CDR2 reads FYNNEI. The CDR3 contains 16 residues. The DNA of the CDR3 is TGTGCCAGCAGTGCTAGCGGGAGCGGTCGCACCGGGGAGCTGTTTTTT. Protein: CASSASGSGRTGELFF.